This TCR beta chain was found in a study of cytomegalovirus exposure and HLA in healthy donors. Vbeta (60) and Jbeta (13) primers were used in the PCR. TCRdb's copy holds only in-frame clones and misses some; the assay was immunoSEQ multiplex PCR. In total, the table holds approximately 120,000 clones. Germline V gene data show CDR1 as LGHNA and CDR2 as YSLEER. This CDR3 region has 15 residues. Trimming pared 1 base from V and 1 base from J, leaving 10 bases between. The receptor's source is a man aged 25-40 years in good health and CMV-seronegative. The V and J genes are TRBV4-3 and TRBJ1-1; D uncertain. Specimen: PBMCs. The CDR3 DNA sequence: TGCGCCAGCAGCCAAGTGCGGGTACCGAACACTGAAGCTTTCTTT. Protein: CASSQVRVPNTEAFF.